These T cell receptor beta chains were read from a single sample in a study of blood T cell repertoires in COVID-19. The table came from immunoSEQ multiplex PCR; TCRdb's copy has only in-frame clones and leaves some out. This table has 200,000 or so clones, 80% to 90% appearing once. The sample consisted of PBMCs or T cells enriched from blood (not recorded which). The receptors here all came from a woman in her 30s who had been exposed to COVID-19. CDR3s include the opening cysteine and the closing phenylalanine or tryptophan. A D gene is named only where the DNA matches it firmly. Only some rows state a clone size, as once, few, many or a class for expanded clones.

v_gene: TRBV11-1
d_gene: TRBD2
j_gene: TRBJ2-7
abundance: .
CDR3aa: CASSNPSGSPHEQYF
CDR3nt: TGTGCCAGCAGCAACCCTAGCGGGAGTCCCCACGAGCAGTACTTC

v_gene: TRBV18
d_gene: TRBD1
j_gene: TRBJ1-1
abundance: .
CDR3aa: CASSPLGQGAYTEAFF
CDR3nt: TGTGCCAGCTCACCCTTGGGACAGGGGGCCTACACTGAAGCTTTCTTT

v_gene: TRBV5-1
d_gene: .
j_gene: TRBJ2-7
abundance: .
CDR3aa: CASSFITSGEQYF
CDR3nt: TGCGCCAGCAGCTTTATAACATCAGGGGAGCAGTACTTC

v_gene: TRBV7-8
d_gene: .
j_gene: TRBJ2-1
abundance: .
CDR3aa: CASSLRHSYNEQFF
CDR3nt: TGTGCCAGCAGCCTCAGACATTCCTACAATGAGCAGTTCTTC

v_gene: TRBV9
d_gene: .
j_gene: TRBJ2-2
abundance: few
CDR3aa: CASSITGNTGELFF
CDR3nt: TGTGCCAGCAGCATTACAGGGAACACCGGGGAGCTGTTTTTT

v_gene: TRBV24-1
d_gene: TRBD1
j_gene: TRBJ2-2
abundance: .
CDR3aa: CATSDRGQAPTGELFF
CDR3nt: TGTGCCACCAGTGACCGGGGACAGGCCCCCACCGGGGAGCTGTTTTTT

v_gene: TRBV4-2
d_gene: TRBD2
j_gene: TRBJ2-1
abundance: few
CDR3aa: CASSQGLAGGYNEQFF
CDR3nt: TGTGCCAGCAGCCAAGGACTAGCGGGAGGTTACAATGAGCAGTTCTTC

v_gene: TRBV20-1
d_gene: .
j_gene: TRBJ2-7
abundance: .
CDR3aa: CSATQGGEQYF
CDR3nt: TGCAGTGCGACCCAAGGCGGCGAGCAGTACTTC

v_gene: TRBV7-9
d_gene: .
j_gene: TRBJ1-2
abundance: .
CDR3aa: CASSLRDSGVYGYTF
CDR3nt: TGTGCCAGCAGCTTGAGGGACTCCGGGGTCTATGGCTACACCTTC

v_gene: TRBV9
d_gene: .
j_gene: TRBJ2-5
abundance: .
CDR3aa: CASSVVPQETQYF
CDR3nt: TGTGCCAGCAGCGTAGTCCCGCAAGAGACCCAGTACTTC

v_gene: TRBV6-4
d_gene: .
j_gene: TRBJ2-7
abundance: .
CDR3aa: CASREGSEQYF
CDR3nt: TGTGCCAGCAGAGAAGGGAGCGAGCAGTACTTC

v_gene: TRBV5-4
d_gene: TRBD1
j_gene: TRBJ2-3
abundance: .
CDR3aa: CASSLRTGTADTQYF
CDR3nt: TGTGCCAGCAGCTTAAGGACAGGGACCGCAGATACGCAGTATTTT

v_gene: TRBV5-1
d_gene: .
j_gene: TRBJ2-6
abundance: .
CDR3aa: CASSFLDSLGANVLTF
CDR3nt: TGCGCCAGCAGCTTCCTAGACAGTCTGGGGGCCAACGTCCTGACTTTC

v_gene: TRBV27
d_gene: .
j_gene: TRBJ1-1
abundance: .
CDR3aa: CASSFHGSILGAFF
CDR3nt: TGTGCCAGCAGTTTCCACGGGTCTATTCTAGGCGCTTTCTTT

v_gene: TRBV30
d_gene: .
j_gene: TRBJ1-6
abundance: .
CDR3aa: CAWSPGGSSYNSPLHF
CDR3nt: TGTGCCTGGAGTCCCGGGGGGAGCTCCTATAATTCACCCCTCCACTTT

v_gene: TRBV24-1
d_gene: .
j_gene: TRBJ1-4
abundance: .
CDR3aa: CATSDPGGKLFF
CDR3nt: TGTGCCACCAGTGACCCGGGAGGAAAACTGTTTTTT

v_gene: TRBV5-6
d_gene: .
j_gene: TRBJ1-5
abundance: once
CDR3aa: CASSLGRYSNQPQHF
CDR3nt: TGTGCCAGCAGCTTGGGTAGATATAGCAATCAGCCCCAGCATTTT

v_gene: TRBV2
d_gene: .
j_gene: TRBJ2-7
abundance: .
CDR3aa: CASTVYYEQYF
CDR3nt: TGTGCCAGCACGGTTTACTACGAGCAGTACTTC

v_gene: TRBV5-1
d_gene: .
j_gene: TRBJ2-5
abundance: .
CDR3aa: CASSLVAHETQYF
CDR3nt: TGCGCCAGCAGCTTGGTAGCCCACGAGACCCAGTACTTC

v_gene: TRBV19
d_gene: .
j_gene: TRBJ1-2
abundance: .
CDR3aa: CASLGRNYGYTF
CDR3nt: TGTGCCTCCTTGGGGAGGAACTATGGCTACACCTTC

v_gene: TRBV7-3
d_gene: .
j_gene: TRBJ2-2
abundance: .
CDR3aa: CASSSFTGELFF
CDR3nt: TGTGCCAGCAGCTCCTTCACCGGGGAGCTGTTTTTT

v_gene: TRBV6-5
d_gene: .
j_gene: TRBJ2-7
abundance: .
CDR3aa: CASSSSHNRVEQYF
CDR3nt: TGTGCCAGCAGTTCCTCCCATAACAGGGTTGAGCAGTACTTC

v_gene: TRBV4-2
d_gene: .
j_gene: TRBJ1-5
abundance: .
CDR3aa: CASSQARGVEGGNQPQHF
CDR3nt: TGTGCCAGCAGCCAAGCACGGGGGGTTGAGGGAGGCAATCAGCCCCAGCATTTT

v_gene: TRBV6-5
d_gene: .
j_gene: TRBJ1-2
abundance: .
CDR3aa: CASTVTAGYGYTF
CDR3nt: TGTGCCAGCACCGTGACAGCAGGCTATGGCTACACCTTC

v_gene: TRBV27
d_gene: .
j_gene: TRBJ2-2
abundance: many
CDR3aa: CASRGQNTGELFF
CDR3nt: TGTGCCAGCAGGGGACAGAACACCGGGGAGCTGTTTTTT

v_gene: TRBV3-1/TRBV3-2
d_gene: .
j_gene: TRBJ2-7
abundance: .
CDR3aa: CASSQGESEQYF
CDR3nt: TGTGCCAGCAGCCAGGGAGAGAGCGAGCAGTACTTC

v_gene: TRBV6-5
d_gene: .
j_gene: TRBJ1-1
abundance: .
CDR3aa: CAAQSGETEAFF
CDR3nt: TGTGCCGCCCAGTCAGGGGAAACTGAAGCTTTCTTT

v_gene: TRBV6-6
d_gene: .
j_gene: TRBJ1-1
abundance: .
CDR3aa: CASSLQVNTEAFF
CDR3nt: TGTGCCAGCAGTTTACAGGTGAACACTGAAGCTTTCTTT

v_gene: TRBV20-1
d_gene: TRBD1
j_gene: TRBJ1-2
abundance: .
CDR3aa: CSAAGQDGYTF
CDR3nt: TGCAGTGCTGCCGGACAGGATGGCTACACCTTC

v_gene: TRBV7-6
d_gene: TRBD2
j_gene: TRBJ2-3
abundance: .
CDR3aa: CASSLPSGTTDTQYF
CDR3nt: TGTGCCAGCAGCTTACCTAGCGGGACCACAGATACGCAGTATTTT

v_gene: TRBV18
d_gene: TRBD1
j_gene: TRBJ1-1
abundance: .
CDR3aa: CASSPRTGTNTEAFF
CDR3nt: TGTGCCAGCTCACCAAGGACAGGGACCAACACTGAAGCTTTCTTT

v_gene: TRBV5-1
d_gene: .
j_gene: TRBJ1-1
abundance: .
CDR3aa: CASSDLGGTEAFF
CDR3nt: TGCGCCAGCAGCGACTTAGGGGGCACTGAAGCTTTCTTT

v_gene: TRBV20-1
d_gene: TRBD1
j_gene: TRBJ1-2
abundance: .
CDR3aa: CSASKGARGYTF
CDR3nt: TGCAGTGCTAGTAAGGGGGCTCGTGGCTACACCTTC

v_gene: TRBV14
d_gene: .
j_gene: TRBJ1-2
abundance: .
CDR3aa: CASSPMWTENYGYTF
CDR3nt: TGTGCCAGCAGCCCGATGTGGACAGAAAACTATGGCTACACCTTC

v_gene: TRBV18
d_gene: TRBD1
j_gene: TRBJ1-5
abundance: .
CDR3aa: CASSPGDRVSQPQHF
CDR3nt: TGTGCCAGCTCACCGGGGGACAGGGTATCCCAGCCCCAGCATTTT

v_gene: TRBV7-9
d_gene: .
j_gene: TRBJ2-7
abundance: .
CDR3aa: CASSLFSGKTPYEQYF
CDR3nt: TGTGCCAGCAGCTTATTTTCCGGGAAAACTCCCTACGAGCAGTACTTC

v_gene: TRBV3-1/TRBV3-2
d_gene: TRBD1
j_gene: TRBJ1-4
abundance: .
CDR3aa: CASSQLGQGQEKLFF
CDR3nt: TGTGCCAGCAGCCAGCTGGGACAGGGGCAAGAAAAACTGTTTTTT

v_gene: TRBV21-1
d_gene: .
j_gene: TRBJ2-3
abundance: .
CDR3aa: CASPGTGGTDTQYF
CDR3nt: TGTGCCAGCCCTGGGACAGGGGGAACAGATACGCAGTATTTT

v_gene: TRBV28
d_gene: TRBD2
j_gene: TRBJ2-7
abundance: .
CDR3aa: CASSQLSGLAGSLYEQYF
CDR3nt: TGTGCCAGCAGTCAATTATCCGGACTAGCGGGATCTCTTTACGAGCAGTACTTC

v_gene: TRBV12-5
d_gene: TRBD2
j_gene: TRBJ2-2
abundance: .
CDR3aa: CASALTGLAGVLGELFF
CDR3nt: TGTGCTAGTGCCCTCACCGGACTAGCGGGAGTTCTCGGGGAGCTGTTTTTT

v_gene: TRBV7-9
d_gene: .
j_gene: TRBJ2-1
abundance: .
CDR3aa: CASSLVGGGQFF
CDR3nt: TGTGCCAGCAGCTTAGTGGGGGGAGGGCAGTTCTTC

v_gene: TRBV7-3
d_gene: TRBD2
j_gene: TRBJ2-1
abundance: .
CDR3aa: CASSGKREAYNEQFF
CDR3nt: TGTGCCAGCAGCGGGAAGCGGGAGGCCTACAATGAGCAGTTCTTC

v_gene: TRBV6-5
d_gene: TRBD1
j_gene: TRBJ1-2
abundance: .
CDR3aa: CASGGQGSFNYGYTF
CDR3nt: TGTGCCAGCGGAGGACAGGGTTCGTTTAACTATGGCTACACCTTC

v_gene: TRBV4-1
d_gene: TRBD2
j_gene: TRBJ2-3
abundance: .
CDR3aa: CASSQVAGDVGDTQYF
CDR3nt: TGCGCCAGCAGCCAAGTAGCGGGAGACGTTGGTGATACGCAGTATTTT

v_gene: TRBV10-3
d_gene: TRBD2
j_gene: TRBJ2-7
abundance: .
CDR3aa: CAISEGASGTYEQYF
CDR3nt: TGTGCCATCAGTGAGGGGGCTAGCGGGACCTACGAGCAGTACTTC

v_gene: TRBV6-5
d_gene: .
j_gene: TRBJ1-3
abundance: .
CDR3aa: CASSRYSGNTIYF
CDR3nt: TGTGCCAGCTCCAGGTACTCTGGAAACACCATATATTTT

v_gene: TRBV7-2
d_gene: TRBD1
j_gene: TRBJ1-1
abundance: .
CDR3aa: CASSQRQGAEAFF
CDR3nt: TGTGCCAGCAGCCAAAGACAGGGAGCTGAAGCTTTCTTT

v_gene: TRBV7-9
d_gene: .
j_gene: TRBJ2-1
abundance: few
CDR3aa: CASSTGVNEQFF
CDR3nt: TGTGCCAGCAGCACGGGAGTGAATGAGCAGTTCTTC

v_gene: TRBV3-1/TRBV3-2
d_gene: .
j_gene: TRBJ2-1
abundance: .
CDR3aa: CASSQSTSYNEQFF
CDR3nt: TGTGCCAGCAGCCAATCGACAAGCTACAATGAGCAGTTCTTC

v_gene: TRBV9
d_gene: TRBD2
j_gene: TRBJ2-1
abundance: .
CDR3aa: CASSVGLAVDNEQFF
CDR3nt: TGTGCCAGCAGCGTAGGACTAGCGGTAGACAATGAGCAGTTCTTC

v_gene: TRBV27
d_gene: TRBD1
j_gene: TRBJ1-2
abundance: .
CDR3aa: CASTPDRGLSGYTF
CDR3nt: TGTGCCAGCACCCCAGACAGGGGGCTAAGTGGCTACACCTTC

v_gene: TRBV23-1
d_gene: TRBD1
j_gene: TRBJ1-1
abundance: .
CDR3aa: CASPPRQGGGTEAFF
CDR3nt: TGCGCCAGTCCCCCTCGACAGGGAGGCGGGACTGAAGCTTTCTTT

v_gene: TRBV7-9
d_gene: .
j_gene: TRBJ2-2
abundance: .
CDR3aa: CASTDSTGELFF
CDR3nt: TGTGCCAGCACCGACAGCACCGGGGAGCTGTTTTTT

v_gene: TRBV3-1/TRBV3-2
d_gene: .
j_gene: TRBJ2-3
abundance: .
CDR3aa: CASSLRGPHTDTQYF
CDR3nt: TGTGCCAGCAGCCTCCGAGGGCCCCACACAGATACGCAGTATTTT

v_gene: TRBV5-4
d_gene: .
j_gene: TRBJ1-1
abundance: .
CDR3aa: CASSPAVGRTEAFF
CDR3nt: TGTGCCAGCAGTCCCGCGGTTGGGAGGACTGAAGCTTTCTTT

v_gene: TRBV3-1/TRBV3-2
d_gene: TRBD2
j_gene: TRBJ2-5
abundance: .
CDR3aa: CASRGLAGGLQETQYF
CDR3nt: TGTGCCAGCAGGGGACTGGCGGGAGGCCTCCAAGAGACCCAGTACTTC

v_gene: TRBV28
d_gene: TRBD2
j_gene: TRBJ2-3
abundance: .
CDR3aa: CASSLWAGGKDTQYF
CDR3nt: TGTGCCAGCAGTTTATGGGCGGGAGGAAAAGATACGCAGTATTTT